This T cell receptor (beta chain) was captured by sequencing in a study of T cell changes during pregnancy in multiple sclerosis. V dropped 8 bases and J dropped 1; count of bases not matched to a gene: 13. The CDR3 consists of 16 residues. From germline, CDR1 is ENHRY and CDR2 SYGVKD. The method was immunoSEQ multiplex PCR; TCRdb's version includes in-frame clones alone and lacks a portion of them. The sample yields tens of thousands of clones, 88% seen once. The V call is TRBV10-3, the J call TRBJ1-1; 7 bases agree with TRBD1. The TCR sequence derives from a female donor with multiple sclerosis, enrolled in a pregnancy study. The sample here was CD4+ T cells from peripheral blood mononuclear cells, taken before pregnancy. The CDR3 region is CAIGQAGSLWNTEAFF. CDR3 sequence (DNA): TGTGCCATCGGACAGGCAGGGAGTTTGTGGAACACTGAAGCTTTCTTT.